This TCR beta chain was documented in a study of human T cells and chemical hapten exposure. Overall study results and limits: Expanded TCR sets contained significantly more large CDR3 similarity clusters than controls.

Time point of the sample: patch test 1, 2 weeks after DPC sensitization. Sample treatment: therapeutic diphenylcyclopropenone sensitization with weekly scalp DPC. At least ten counts were recorded for this clonotype. The antigen is not known. Germline trimming cut 3 bases from V and 3 bases from J; bases unmatched to any gene: 17. Germline loops: CDR1 KGHSH, CDR2 LQKENI. The CDR3 contains 19 residues. Unique molecular identifiers were affixed to discrete cDNA molecules within the library. Authors' methods: From roughly 23,000 to 700,000 TCRs were found per sample, with a median of roughly 89,000. Each CDR3 protein gets one entry after TCRdb re-called the RACE reads with MiXCR. The V and J calls follow TCRdb's processing rather than the paper's. The sample records 350,000 or so distinct CDR3 sequences, around 6.9% being singletons.

The TCR was taken from a woman aged 18-30 years with alopecia areata. Some clones in this sample may be carry-over from other donors' samples. The genes are TRBV18 and TRBJ1-1; 9 nucleotides align to TRBD1. Sample: whole blood, taken in connection with sensitization to the hapten diphenylcyclopropenone (DPC). The CDR3 is CASSPSTGGGIGRYTEAFF. The CDR3 nucleotides read TGTGCCAGCTCACCTTCAACAGGGGGCGGAATCGGAAGGTACACTGAAGCTTTCTTT.